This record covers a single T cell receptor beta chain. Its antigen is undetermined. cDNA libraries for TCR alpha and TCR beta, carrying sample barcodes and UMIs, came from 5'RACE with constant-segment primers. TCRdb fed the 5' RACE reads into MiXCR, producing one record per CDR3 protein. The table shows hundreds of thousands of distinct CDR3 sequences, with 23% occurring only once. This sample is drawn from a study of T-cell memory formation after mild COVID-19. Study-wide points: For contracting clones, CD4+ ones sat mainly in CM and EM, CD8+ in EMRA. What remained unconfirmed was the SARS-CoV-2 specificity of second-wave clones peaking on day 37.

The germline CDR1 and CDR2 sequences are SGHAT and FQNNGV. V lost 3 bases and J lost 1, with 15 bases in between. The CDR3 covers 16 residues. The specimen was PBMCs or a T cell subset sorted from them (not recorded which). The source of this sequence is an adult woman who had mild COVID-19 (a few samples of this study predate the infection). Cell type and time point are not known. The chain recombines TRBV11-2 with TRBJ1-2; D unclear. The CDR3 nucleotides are TGTGCCAGCAGCTTTTATGACAAGAAGATTAACTATGGCTACACCTTC. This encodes CASSFYDKKINYGYTF.